The text below deals with one T cell receptor (beta chain). The antigen remains unidentified. Germline V gene lookup returns CDR1 SGHDT and CDR2 YYEEEE. The CDR3 loop spans 11 amino acids. V dropped 6 bases and J dropped 2 bases, with 5 bases sitting between them. This entry is derived from a study of T cell responses to AZD1222 COVID-19 vaccine. Whole-study findings and limits: The study reported that nearly half of spike-specific TCRs target unmutated variant regions. The donors showed a predominance of white British ancestry and of females, with possible underestimation of clonal diversity. The peak T cell response came first, and repertoires were sampled only after it. Regions 160-218 and 743-854 dominated among vaccine-associated CD4 TCRs spanning spike.

Clones were read by immunoSEQ multiplex PCR, and TCRdb kept only the in-frame ones, dropping some. The profile shows some 140,000 clones, 65% to 90% of them singletons. The source is an adult who received the MenACWY meningococcal vaccine as a control. The chain recombines TRBV5-6 with TRBJ2-5; D not resolved. Specimen: peripheral blood, collected 28 days after the second dose of the MenACWY control vaccine. This chain's CDR3 is CASNHQETQYF. CDR3 DNA: TGTGCCAGCAACCATCAAGAGACCCAGTACTTC.